The clone carrying this T cell receptor beta chain was observed many times. The use of a sample-barcoded 5' primer and a J-beta primer mix characterized a second PCR of roughly 7 to 11 cycles. In TCRdb, the 5' RACE reads were re-called with MiXCR into one record per CDR3 protein. This table has around 1,700,000 distinct CDR3 sequences, roughly 28% appearing once. The data derive from a study of blood T cells in healthy people across ages. With 6 bases removed from V and 0 bases from J, the gap between germline ends came to 12 bases. CDR1 is SQVTM, CDR2 ANQGSEA, per germline. This CDR3 is 14 amino acids long.

The TCR was taken from a woman aged 25 to 39 in good health. The material sequenced was blood. The chain couples TRBV29-1 to TRBJ2-1; no definite D call. The DNA of the CDR3 is TGCAGCGTACCAAGAGGCAGCTCCTACAATGAGCAGTTCTTC. Protein sequence: CSVPRGSSYNEQFF.